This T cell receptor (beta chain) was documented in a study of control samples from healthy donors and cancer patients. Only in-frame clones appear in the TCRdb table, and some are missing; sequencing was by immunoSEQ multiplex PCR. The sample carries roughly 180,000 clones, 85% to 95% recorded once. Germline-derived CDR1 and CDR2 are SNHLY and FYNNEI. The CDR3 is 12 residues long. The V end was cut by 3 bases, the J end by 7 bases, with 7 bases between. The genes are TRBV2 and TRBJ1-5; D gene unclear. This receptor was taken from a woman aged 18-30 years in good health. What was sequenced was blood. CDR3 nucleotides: TGTGCCAGCAGTGACGTTCGACAGCCCCAGCATTTT. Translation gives CASSDVRQPQHF.